This T cell receptor beta chain comes out of a study of early T cells in non-severe SARS-CoV-2 infection. CDR1 and CDR2 from the germline V gene are SGHKS and YYEKEE (reference sequence). The CDR3 sequence is 15 residues long. Between the trimmed V and J ends, which lost 3 bases and 0 bases, there was a span of 10 bases. This clonotype appeared a few times. TCRdb reprocessed the 5' RACE reads with MiXCR, giving one entry per CDR3 protein. Here the sample spans tens of thousands of distinct CDR3 sequences, 20% being singletons. The chain couples TRBV5-5 to TRBJ2-4; no clear D gene. Source: whole blood, taken at baseline. The clonotype was recovered from an adult who was a healthcare worker with PCR-confirmed SARS-CoV-2 infection or an uninfected control (not recorded which). The CDR3 region has the DNA TGTGCCAGCAGCTGGATGCAGCTAGCCAAAAACATTCAGTACTTC. This codes for CASSWMQLAKNIQYF.